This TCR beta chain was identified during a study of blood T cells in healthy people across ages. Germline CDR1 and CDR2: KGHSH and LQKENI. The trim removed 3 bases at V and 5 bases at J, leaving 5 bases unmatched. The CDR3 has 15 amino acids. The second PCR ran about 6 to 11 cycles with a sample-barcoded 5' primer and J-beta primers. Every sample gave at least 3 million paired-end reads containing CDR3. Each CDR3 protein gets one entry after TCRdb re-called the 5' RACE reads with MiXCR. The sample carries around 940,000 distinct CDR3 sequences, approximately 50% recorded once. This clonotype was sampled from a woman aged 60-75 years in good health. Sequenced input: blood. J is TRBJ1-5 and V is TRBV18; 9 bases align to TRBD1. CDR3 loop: CASSPMGQGDQPQHF. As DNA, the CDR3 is TGTGCCAGCTCACCGATGGGACAGGGAGATCAGCCCCAGCATTTT.